This T cell receptor beta chain was recovered during a study of cytomegalovirus exposure and HLA in healthy donors. Study-wide context: The same platform used for the 500 to 850 first-cohort repertoires was also used for the 100 to 150 validation repertoires, as a later analysis reported.

V lost 1 base, J lost 5 bases, and 9 bases stayed unmatched. CDR1 and CDR2 from the germline V gene are SGHAT and FQNNGV. The CDR3 consists of 16 residues. About this clone itself: The antigen is not known.

Findings and caveats of the study: There were 150 or so TCR beta chains listed as cytomegalovirus-associated. Rare TCR sequences dominated, though some public TCRs recurred in many donors. As confirmed in vitro, a few CMV-associated chains were specific for CMV antigens.

Some clones are missing from TCRdb's copy, which holds only in-frame ones; the method was immunoSEQ multiplex PCR. This sample has about 160,000 clones, with around 85% found just once. This clonotype was obtained from a woman aged 25 to 39 in good health and CMV-seronegative. Sequencing used PBMCs. The chain couples TRBV11-2 to TRBJ2-7, with 9 bases fitting TRBD1. CDR3: CASSLVTGTGNHEQYF. CDR3 DNA sequence: TGTGCCAGCAGCTTAGTAACCGGGACAGGGAACCACGAGCAGTACTTC. The full variable domain, its missing parts supplied by reference TRBV11-2 and TRBJ2-7, is EAGVAQSPRYKIIEKRQSVAFWCNPISGHATLYWYQQILGQGPKLLIQFQNNGVVDDSQLPKDRFSAERLKGVDSTLKIQPAKLEDSAVYLCASSLVTGTGNHEQYFGPGTRLTVT.